This is a list of T cell receptor beta chains from one sample in a study of T cells in Graves' hyperthyroidism and ophthalmopathy. TCRdb redid the calling of the multiplex PCR reads with MiXCR, one entry per CDR3 protein. The table lists some 600,000 distinct CDR3 sequences, about 15% of them singletons, with under 7% in the top ten. The specimen was blood. The receptor set was obtained from a woman aged 30 to 39 with Graves' hyperthyroidism that later progressed to Graves' ophthalmopathy. CDR3s include the opening cysteine and the closing phenylalanine or tryptophan. Fields, in order: D gene, J gene, CDR3 length, clone size, V gene, CDR3 DNA, CDR3 protein. D genes are given only for firm matches. Only part of the rows carry a size: once, few, many, or a class if the clone is expanded.

- TRBJ1-5 15 many TRBV12-3/TRBV12-4 TGTGCCAGCAGCCGAGGCTCGGACGGGAATCAGCCCCAGCATTTT CASSRGSDGNQPQHF
- TRBJ2-7 15 - TRBV19 TGTGCCAGTAGTCCCCGGGAAGGGGGGGTCTACGAGCAGTACTTC CASSPREGGVYEQYF
- TRBJ2-5 13 many TRBV15 TGTGCCACCAGTAGACAGGCACAAGAGACCCAGTACTTC CATSRQAQETQYF
- TRBJ2-3 11 few TRBV9 TGTGCCATTTGTTACACAGATACGCAGTATTTT CAICYTDTQYF
TRBD2 TRBJ2-1 15 many TRBV10-2 TGCGCCAGCGCTAGCGGGAGGGGGTTTGTCAATGAGCAGTTCTTC CASASGRGFVNEQFF
TRBD1 TRBJ1-1 15 once TRBV14 TGTGCCAGCAGCCCCGGCAGGGGGGGGCATACTGAAGCTTTCTTT CASSPGRGGHTEAFF
- TRBJ2-7 15 - TRBV9 TGTGCCAGCAGCGTAGATGGGGGGACCTGGGACGAGCAGTACTTC CASSVDGGTWDEQYF
- TRBJ2-6 15 - TRBV11-1 TGTGCCAGCAGCTTAGTCAGCTCTGGGGTCAACGTCCTGACTTTC CASSLVSSGVNVLTF
- TRBJ2-5 15 - TRBV3-1 TGTGCCAGCAGCCAAGAAAGGCTTCAGGGAGAGACCCAGTACTTC CASSQERLQGETQYF
TRBD1 TRBJ2-1 11 many TRBV12-3/TRBV12-4 TGTGCCAGCAGGCAGGGGGATGAGCAGTTCTTC CASRQGDEQFF
TRBD1 TRBJ2-1 15 many TRBV7-8 TGTGCCAGCACTCAGGACAGGTCTCTCTACAATGAGCAGTTCTTC CASTQDRSLYNEQFF